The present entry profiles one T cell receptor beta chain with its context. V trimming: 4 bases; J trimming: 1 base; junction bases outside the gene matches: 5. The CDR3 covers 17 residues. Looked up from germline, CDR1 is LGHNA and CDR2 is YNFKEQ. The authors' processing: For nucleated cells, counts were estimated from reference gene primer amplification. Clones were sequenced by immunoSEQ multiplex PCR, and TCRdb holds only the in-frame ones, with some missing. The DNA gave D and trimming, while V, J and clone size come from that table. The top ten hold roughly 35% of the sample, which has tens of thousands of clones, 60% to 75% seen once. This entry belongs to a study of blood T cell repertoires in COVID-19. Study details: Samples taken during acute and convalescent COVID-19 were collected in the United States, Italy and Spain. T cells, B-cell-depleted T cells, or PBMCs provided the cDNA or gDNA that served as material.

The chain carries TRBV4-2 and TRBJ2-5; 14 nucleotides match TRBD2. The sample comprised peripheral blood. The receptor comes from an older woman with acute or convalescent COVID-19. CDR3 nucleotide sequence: TGTGCCAGCAGCCGACCGGGACTAGCGGGGGCCCAAGAGACCCAGTACTTC. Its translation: CASSRPGLAGAQETQYF.